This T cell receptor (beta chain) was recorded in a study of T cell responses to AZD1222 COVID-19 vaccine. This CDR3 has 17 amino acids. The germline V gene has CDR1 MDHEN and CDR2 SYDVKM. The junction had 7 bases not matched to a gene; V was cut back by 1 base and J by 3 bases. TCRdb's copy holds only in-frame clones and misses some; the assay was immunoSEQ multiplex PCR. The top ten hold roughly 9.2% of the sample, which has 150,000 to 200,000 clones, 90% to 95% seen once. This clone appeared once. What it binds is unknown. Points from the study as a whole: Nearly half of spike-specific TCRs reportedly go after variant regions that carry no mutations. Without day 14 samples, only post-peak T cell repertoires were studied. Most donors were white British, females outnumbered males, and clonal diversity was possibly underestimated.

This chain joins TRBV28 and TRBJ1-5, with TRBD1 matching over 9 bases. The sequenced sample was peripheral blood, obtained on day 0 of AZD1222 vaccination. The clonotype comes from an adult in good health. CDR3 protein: CASSLYAGQGLNQPQHF. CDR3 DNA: TGTGCCAGCAGTTTATATGCGGGACAGGGTCTCAATCAGCCCCAGCATTTT.